The 2 T cell receptor beta chains in this list originate from one sample, sequenced in a study of OX40 agonist ivuxolimab in advanced cancers. Produced via immunoSEQ multiplex PCR; TCRdb's table is partial and in-frame only. This sample has 55,000 to 65,000 clones, with roughly 82% found just once. The sequenced sample was CD4+ or CD8+ T cells sorted from blood, obtained in a trial of the OX40 agonist ivuxolimab. These receptors all stem from an adult with an advanced solid tumor such as melanoma, head and neck, liver or kidney cancer.

This clone was counted only a few times. The V and J genes are TRBV11-3 and TRBJ2-3, with 8 bases that match TRBD2. The V gene end was trimmed by 0 bases and the J gene end by 1 base; junction bases not matched to a gene: 3. This CDR3 is built from 16 residues. CDR1 and CDR2 (germline): SGHNT, YENEEA. The CDR3 coding sequence is TGTGCCAGCAGCTTAGAAGCGGGGGTTCGCACAGATACGCAGTATTTT. Translated: CASSLEAGVRTDTQYF. Full variable domain (remainder filled in from reference TRBV11-3 and TRBJ2-3): EAGVVQSPRYKIIEKKQPVAFWCNPISGHNTLYWYLQNLGQGPELLIRYENEEAVDDSQLPKDRFSAERLKGVDSTLKIQPAELGDSAVYLCASSLEAGVRTDTQYFGPGTRLTVL.

The chain joins TRBV11-2 to TRBJ2-1; 12 bases fit TRBD2. Germline loops: CDR1 SGHAT, CDR2 FQNNGV. V gave up 5 bases and J gave up 3 bases; unmatched junction bases: 5. This CDR3 has 16 residues. DNA of the CDR3: TGTGCCAGCAGCGCCCGACTAGCGGGAGTCTACAATGAGCAGTTCTTC. Its protein is CASSARLAGVYNEQFF. Drawing the rest from reference TRBV11-2 and TRBJ2-1, the complete variable domain is EAGVAQSPRYKIIEKRQSVAFWCNPISGHATLYWYQQILGQGPKLLIQFQNNGVVDDSQLPKDRFSAERLKGVDSTLKIQPAKLEDSAVYLCASSARLAGVYNEQFFGPGTRLTVL.